This T cell receptor (beta chain) was captured in a study of early T cells in non-severe SARS-CoV-2 infection. Background on the study: Sequencing of bulk RNA from unsorted whole blood was done, without chain pairing.

This clonotype was found many times. The antigen is undetermined. This CDR3 has 14 residues. The J segment lost 5 bases and the V segment lost 0 bases, leaving 3 bases of the junction unmatched. Germline CDR1 is SGHRS and CDR2 is YFSETQ. Unique molecular identifiers were attached to individual cDNA molecules. MiXCR was run by TCRdb on the 5' RACE reads, yielding one entry per CDR3 protein. The sample records around 30,000 distinct CDR3 sequences, approximately 4.7% being singletons. Study-level points and caveats: A preference for anti-spike CD8 responses marked VDJdb matching, which missed private and CD4 specificities.

The source of this sequence is an adult who was a healthcare worker with PCR-confirmed SARS-CoV-2 infection or an uninfected control (not recorded which). The chain employs TRBV5-1 and TRBJ2-5; 8 positions match TRBD2. The sequencing input was whole blood. The CDR3, as DNA: TGCGCCAGCAGCTTGGTTAGCGGGGCTGAGACCCAGTACTTC. Translation: CASSLVSGAETQYF.